A single sample gave rise to the 27 T cell receptor beta chains below, sequenced in a study of T-cell memory formation after mild COVID-19. One entry per CDR3 protein results from TCRdb running MiXCR on the 5' RACE reads. The sample yields tens of thousands of distinct CDR3 sequences, around an eighth seen once. The sequencing input was PBMCs or a T cell subset sorted from them (not recorded which). These receptors were collected from an adult woman who had mild COVID-19 (a few samples of this study predate the infection). Cell type and time point are not known.

This clonotype was recorded at least ten times. This chain joins TRBV7-3 and TRBJ2-5; D ambiguous. CDR3 length equals 13 residues. V was shortened by 5 bases and J by 2 bases, with 9 bases between the two germline ends. Germline values: CDR1 SGHTA, CDR2 FQGTGA. Here the CDR3 DNA reads TGTGCCAGCAGCCCGGACCCTCAAGAGACCCAGTACTTC. This encodes CASSPDPQETQYF.

This clonotype was seen only a few times. The chain has TRBV9 and TRBJ2-3, with D perhaps TRBD1 (5 bases). Trimming stripped 2 bases from V and 4 bases from J, with 8 bases between. The CDR3 runs to 13 residues. Per the germline V gene, CDR1 is SGDLS and CDR2 is YYNGEE. CDR3 region: CASSVGLADTQYF. The CDR3 DNA is TGTGCCAGCAGCGTGGGGCTGGCAGATACGCAGTATTTT. Looking up the rest from reference TRBV9 and TRBJ2-3 gives the full variable domain: DSGVTQTPKHLITATGQRVTLRCSPRSGDLSVYWYQQSLDQGLQFLIQYYNGEERAKGNILERFSAQQFPDLHSELNLSSLELGDSALYFCASSVGLADTQYFGPGTRLTVL.

In its sample, this clonotype was seen a few times. V gene TRBV9 combines with J gene TRBJ2-3; 12 bases fit TRBD2. Germline CDR1 SGDLS, CDR2 YYNGEE. The ends lost 0 bases at V and 7 bases at J; junction bases unmatched: 3. The CDR3 runs to 15 residues. For the CDR3, the DNA is TGTGCCAGCAGCGTAGGGACTAGCGGGAAAAATACGCAGTATTTT. Translated, it gives CASSVGTSGKNTQYF. Using reference TRBV9 and TRBJ2-3 for the parts outside the CDR3, the full variable domain is DSGVTQTPKHLITATGQRVTLRCSPRSGDLSVYWYQQSLDQGLQFLIQYYNGEERAKGNILERFSAQQFPDLHSELNLSSLELGDSALYFCASSVGTSGKNTQYFGPGTRLTVL.

This clonotype was observed a few times. CDR3 sequence (DNA): TGCGCCAGCAGCCACTCCCGGGACTACCTCTACGAGCAGTACTTC. Protein sequence: CASSHSRDYLYEQYF. The chain couples TRBV4-3 to TRBJ2-7; 7 bases are shared with TRBD2. Germline loops: CDR1 LGHNA, CDR2 YSLEER. The CDR3 spans 15 residues. V dropped 3 bases and J dropped 3; count of bases not matched to a gene: 8.

The CDR3 DNA is TGTGCCAGCAGCGTAGCTATGACGATGGGGGCAGCTAACTATGGCTACACCTTC. Encoded protein: CASSVAMTMGAANYGYTF. The chain uses TRBV9 and TRBJ1-2; D is possibly TRBD1 (6 bases). Trimming shortened V by 0 bases and J by 0 bases, and 18 bases separated the two germline ends. Germline V lookup: CDR1 SGDLS, CDR2 YYNGEE. This CDR3 comprises 18 residues.

The chain employs TRBV7-9 and TRBJ1-1; D gene unclear. This CDR3 comprises 17 residues. Trimming shortened V by 4 bases and J by 6 bases, and 24 bases separated the two germline ends. Germline CDR1 is SEHNR and CDR2 is FQNEAQ (reference sequence). The DNA for the CDR3 is TGTGCCAGCAGCTCACGACCTGCGGGCCCAGCTGGCGCTGAAGCTTTCTTT. Translating it yields CASSSRPAGPAGAEAFF.

The rearrangement uses TRBV7-3 and TRBJ2-3; D is unresolved. Deletions cut 1 base from V and 0 bases from J, with 8 bases between. The CDR3 contains 15 residues. Looked up from germline, CDR1 is SGHTA and CDR2 is FQGTGA. The CDR3 DNA follows: TGTGCCAGCAGCTTAAGCCCGGATAGCACAGATACGCAGTATTTT. Translated: CASSLSPDSTDTQYF. Variable domain in full (rest from reference TRBV7-3 and TRBJ2-3): GAGVSQTPSNKVTEKGKYVELRCDPISGHTALYWYRQSLGQGPEFLIYFQGTGAADDSGLPNDRFFAVRPEGSVSTLKIQRTERGDSAVYLCASSLSPDSTDTQYFGPGTRLTVL.

The rearrangement links TRBV5-4 to TRBJ1-2; 9 nucleotides agree with TRBD1. The J segment lost 3 bases and the V segment lost 4 bases, leaving 7 bases of the junction unmatched. The CDR3 consists of 15 residues. Germline V gives CDR1 SGHNT, CDR2 YYREEE (reference sequence). CDR3 bases: TGTGCCAGCAGCGGAACAGGGGGCCATGACTATGGCTACACCTTC. It codes for CASSGTGGHDYGYTF. Complete variable domain (other parts from reference TRBV5-4 and TRBJ1-2): ETGVTQSPTHLIKTRGQQVTLRCSSQSGHNTVSWYQQALGQGPQFIFQYYREEENGRGNFPPRFSGLQFPNYSSELNVNALELDDSALYLCASSGTGGHDYGYTFGSGTRLTVV.

This clonotype showed up just a few times. The V and J genes are TRBV7-3 and TRBJ2-7; D is ambiguous. The CDR3 extends over 15 amino acids. Trimming removed 6 bases from V and 3 bases from J, with 18 bases in between. Germline CDR1 SGHTA, CDR2 FQGTGA. CDR3 in DNA: TGTGCCAGCAGTGCTACTCATACACCTTACTACGAGCAGTACTTC. Its protein product is CASSATHTPYYEQYF.

The chain joins TRBV11-2 to TRBJ2-7; D remains unclear. V gave up 2 bases and J gave up 1 base, with 9 bases separating them. Germline V gene lookup returns CDR1 SGHAT and CDR2 FQNNGV. This CDR3 has 14 residues. The CDR3: CASSLRAPSYEQYF. As DNA, the CDR3 is TGTGCCAGCAGCTTACGTGCCCCTTCCTACGAGCAGTACTTC.

This sequence joins TRBV7-9 and TRBJ2-7, with D tentatively TRBD1 (5 bases). The V and J ends lost 7 bases and 3 bases respectively, with 13 bases between them. Germline V gives CDR1 SEHNR, CDR2 FQNEAQ (reference sequence). The CDR3 runs to 13 residues. CDR3 amino acids: CASNPQGIYEQYF. Here the CDR3 DNA reads TGTGCCAGCAACCCCCAGGGAATCTACGAGCAGTACTTC. The variable domain in full, completed from reference TRBV7-9 and TRBJ2-7, reads DTGVSQNPRHKITKRGQNVTFRCDPISEHNRLYWYRQTLGQGPEFLTYFQNEAQLEKSRLLSDRFSAERPKGSFSTLEIQRTEQGDSAMYLCASNPQGIYEQYFGPGTRLTVT.

This clonotype has a handful of counts. CDR3 residues: CSARGISYEQYF. The CDR3 DNA follows: TGCAGCGCCCGAGGAATCTCCTACGAGCAGTACTTC. The rearrangement links TRBV20-1 to TRBJ2-7, with D hard to call. Germline CDR1 and CDR2: DFQATT and SNEGSKA (reference sequence). The CDR3 extends over 12 amino acids.

This clonotype was picked up a small number of times. The chain carries TRBV7-6 and TRBJ2-6; D gene ambiguous. The CDR3 is 14 amino acids. Germline CDR1 is SGHVS and CDR2 is FNYEAQ. V lost 5 bases to trimming and J lost 1 base, with 6 bases between them. The CDR3 DNA reads as TGTGCCAGCAGCACCAGTTCTGGGGCCAACGTCCTGACTTTC. This sequence encodes CASSTSSGANVLTF.

This clonotype was seen just once. The rearrangement links TRBV7-9 to TRBJ2-7; 9 nucleotides agree with TRBD2. The V gene end was trimmed by 2 bases and the J gene end by 4 bases; junction bases not matched to a gene: 9. CDR1 is SEHNR and CDR2 is FQNEAQ in the germline V gene (reference sequence). The CDR3 covers 16 residues. The CDR3 coding sequence is TGTGCCAGCAGCTTATATTTAGCGGGAGTTGGGTACGAGCAGTACTTC. This translates into CASSLYLAGVGYEQYF.

The rearrangement uses TRBV7-6 and TRBJ1-1, with 7 bases fitting TRBD1. The trim removed 2 bases at V and 2 bases at J, leaving 8 bases unmatched. CDR1 is SGHVS and CDR2 is FNYEAQ in the germline V gene. This CDR3 has 16 residues. The CDR3 protein is CASSLRARGGNTEAFF. The CDR3 DNA follows: TGTGCCAGCAGCTTACGAGCCAGGGGGGGAAACACTGAAGCTTTCTTT.

The rearrangement uses TRBV19 and TRBJ1-2; no clear D gene. Germline V lookup: CDR1 LNHDA, CDR2 SQIVND (reference sequence). The V end lost 8 bases, the J end lost 4 bases, and 14 bases lay between the germline ends. CDR3 length: 13 residues. The CDR3 DNA sequence: TGTGCCAGTTCACGGGGATCCGGCTATGGCTACACCTTC. Translation gives CASSRGSGYGYTF.

This clonotype showed up many times. The V and J genes are TRBV7-9 and TRBJ2-2; 7 bases are a match to TRBD1. The germline gives CDR1 SEHNR, CDR2 FQNEAQ (reference sequence). The CDR3 totals 13 residues. With V trimmed by 3 bases and J by 5 bases, 0 bases remained unmatched. DNA of the CDR3: TGTGCCAGCAGCTTGACAGGGACCGGGGAGCTGTTTTTT. Translating it yields CASSLTGTGELFF.

This clonotype was detected a few times. The chain is built from TRBV4-2 and TRBJ2-2, with D perhaps TRBD1 (5 bases). Looked up from germline, CDR1 is LGHNA and CDR2 is YNFKEQ. This CDR3 has 15 amino acids. With 4 bases removed from V and 6 bases from J, the gap between germline ends came to 15 bases. This CDR3 is CASSRGKGMAGELFF. CDR3 nucleotide sequence: TGTGCCAGCAGCCGTGGAAAGGGGATGGCCGGGGAGCTGTTTTTT.

V gene TRBV4-3 combines with J gene TRBJ1-2; D is perhaps TRBD1 (6 bases). This CDR3 region has 14 residues. Germline lookup yields CDR1 LGHNA and CDR2 YSLEER. The V end was cut by 0 bases, the J end by 8 bases, with 13 bases between. The CDR3 region is CASSQDGGAQGYTF. The CDR3 region has the DNA TGCGCCAGCAGCCAAGATGGGGGGGCCCAAGGCTACACCTTC.

About this clonotype itself: The junction does not match germline at one end; this may be a read error. The rearrangement uses TRBV4-2 and TRBJ2-1; 9 bases line up with TRBD2. This CDR3 region has 17 residues. Germline V gene sequence: CDR1 LGHNA, CDR2 YNFKEQ. In DNA form, the CDR3 reads TGCTGGCGCAGCCAAGATCCCGGCGGGAGGGCGCACAATGAGCAGTTCTTC. Protein: CWRSQDPGGRAHNEQFF.

This clonotype was observed at least ten times. This chain connects TRBV21-1 to TRBJ2-7; the tabulated D call, TRBD1, remains unverified against the DNA. TRBV21-1 constitutes a pseudogene. The CDR3 loop spans 14 amino acids. The CDR3 here is CASSPGTVLGEQYF. For the CDR3, the DNA is TGTGCCAGCAGCCCCGGGACAGTCCTCGGCGAGCAGTACTTC.

This clonotype has a handful of counts. The chain links TRBV29-1 to TRBJ2-7, with a possible D match to TRBD2 (6 bases). The CDR3 has 12 residues. Per the germline V gene, CDR1 is SQVTM and CDR2 is ANQGSEA. V was shortened by 3 bases and J by 2 bases, with 8 bases between the two germline ends. The CDR3 here is CSVDGGAYEQYF. The CDR3 region has the DNA TGCAGCGTTGACGGAGGGGCCTACGAGCAGTACTTC.

The chain is built from TRBV6-5 and TRBJ2-3; the match to TRBD1 covers 10 bases. The V gene end was trimmed by 3 bases and the J gene end by 4 bases; junction bases not matched to a gene: 16. Germline-derived CDR1 and CDR2 are MNHEY and SVGAGI. The CDR3 is 19 residues long. The CDR3 coding sequence is TGTGCCAGCAGTTATCGTCCGGGGACAGGGGAATCAAGGCCAGATACGCAGTATTTT. It specifies CASSYRPGTGESRPDTQYF.

This chain connects TRBV29-1 to TRBJ1-2; no clear D gene. This CDR3 is built from 15 residues. Trimming removed 2 bases at V and 3 bases at J, with 16 bases between. The germline gives CDR1 SQVTM, CDR2 ANQGSEA. CDR3 in amino acids: CSVEPEETVHYGYTF. CDR3 in DNA: TGCAGCGTTGAACCAGAAGAGACGGTTCACTATGGCTACACCTTC.

In the case of this clonotype: A junction boundary mismatches the germline segment, possibly from a read error. The rearrangement links TRBV19 to TRBJ2-1, with a tentative D call TRBD1 (5 bases). This CDR3 is built from 13 residues. Germline loops: CDR1 LNHDA, CDR2 SQIVND (reference sequence). The CDR3 sequence is CASSIGRPQGVVF. The CDR3 DNA follows: TGTGCCAGTAGTATAGGACGACCGCAGGGTGTGGTCTTC.

The chain employs TRBV6-1 and TRBJ2-7, with 12 nucleotides matching TRBD2. The germline V gene has CDR1 MNHNS and CDR2 SASEGT. The CDR3 runs to 17 residues. V shed 2 bases and J 2 bases; nucleotides not matched to a gene: 7. As DNA, the CDR3 is TGTGCCAGCAGTGAAACCGTTGGACTAGCGGGGACCTACGAGCAGTACTTC. Residues: CASSETVGLAGTYEQYF.

There are a few counts of this clonotype. The chain carries TRBV15 and TRBJ2-5; 7 nucleotides agree with TRBD1. CDR1 is LNHNV, CDR2 YYDKDF, per germline (reference sequence). J gave up 1 base and V 0 bases, and 2 bases lay outside the gene matches. The CDR3 has 15 residues. The DNA of the CDR3 is TGTGCCACCAGCAGAGATAGGACAGGCCAAGAGACCCAGTACTTC. It is translated as CATSRDRTGQETQYF.